This T cell receptor (beta chain) stems from a study of cytomegalovirus exposure and HLA in healthy donors. Study-wide context: Earlier work reported approximately 110 million unique TCR beta sequences from about 200 million T cells.

This PCR relied on a set of 60 Vbeta primers and 13 Jbeta primers. Only in-frame clones appear in the TCRdb table, and some are missing; sequencing was by immunoSEQ multiplex PCR. Counted here are 110,000 or so clones, about four fifths occurring once; the ten biggest clones make up 2% to 2.5%. Those who donated were healthy bone marrow donors. In the case of this clone: Its antigen is undetermined.

Germline V lookup: CDR1 WNHNN, CDR2 SYGVQD (reference sequence). The ends were cut back, 0 bases at V and 1 base at J, with 12 bases in the middle. The CDR3 has 16 amino acids. Findings of the study overall: Later on, an analysis found that several of the most significant clusters appeared to be linked to common viral pathogens, which included parvovirus B19. Both high specificity and high sensitivity reportedly marked the classifier's diagnosis of cytomegalovirus status.

The TCR originated in a woman between 40 and 55 years old in good health and CMV-seronegative. The V and J genes are TRBV10-1 and TRBJ2-5; tentative D call: TRBD2 (7 bases). The sequenced material came from PBMCs. The CDR3 spells CASSESVGGGQETQYF. CDR3 sequence (DNA): TGCGCCAGCAGTGAGTCTGTAGGGGGGGGCCAAGAGACCCAGTACTTC.